The rows below give T cell receptor beta chains drawn from one sample of a study of brain T cells in children with intractable seizures. The data were produced by immunoSEQ multiplex PCR, yet TCRdb's version contains in-frame clones alone and is incomplete. Counted here are about 80,000 clones, approximately 90% occurring once; the ten biggest clones make up roughly 24%. This sample comprised peripheral blood, obtained at surgery. The receptors were gathered from a girl aged 2 to 10 with Rasmussen encephalitis and intractable seizures. Both conserved end residues are part of each CDR3. A D gene is named only where the DNA matches it firmly. Rows give clone size only sometimes, using once, few, many, or a class for an expanded clone.

abundance: .; v_gene: TRBV28; j_gene: TRBJ1-5; d_gene: .; CDR3nt: TGTGCCACCAAGGTAGGGTTGGGGTCCAATCAGCCCCAGCATTTT; CDR3aa: CATKVGLGSNQPQHF
abundance: .; v_gene: TRBV2; j_gene: TRBJ1-2; d_gene: TRBD1; CDR3nt: TGTGCCAGCAGTCAGGACAGGCCATACTATGGCTACACCTTC; CDR3aa: CASSQDRPYYGYTF
abundance: few; v_gene: TRBV2; j_gene: TRBJ1-5; d_gene: .; CDR3nt: TGTGCCAGCAGAGTTGACAAGTATAGCAATCAGCCCCAGCATTTT; CDR3aa: CASRVDKYSNQPQHF
abundance: .; v_gene: TRBV2; j_gene: TRBJ1-1; d_gene: .; CDR3nt: TGTGCCGGGGGCGCGGGTTTAACTGCTTTCTTT; CDR3aa: CAGGAGLTAFF
abundance: .; v_gene: TRBV7-8; j_gene: TRBJ1-5; d_gene: .; CDR3nt: TGTGCCAGCAGCAATCTCCCCTACGGGAGCAATCAGCCCCAGCATTTT; CDR3aa: CASSNLPYGSNQPQHF
abundance: .; v_gene: TRBV12-3/TRBV12-4; j_gene: TRBJ2-2; d_gene: .; CDR3nt: TGTGCCAGCAGTTTGTCCGTTAACGGGGAGCTGTTTTTT; CDR3aa: CASSLSVNGELFF
abundance: once; v_gene: TRBV11-3; j_gene: TRBJ2-7; d_gene: .; CDR3nt: TGTGCCAGCAGGGGCAAGAGCTCCTACGAGCAGTACTTC; CDR3aa: CASRGKSSYEQYF
abundance: once; v_gene: TRBV7-8; j_gene: TRBJ2-5; d_gene: .; CDR3nt: TGTGCCAGCAGCTTCGCCAGCGGGCTGAGGGGAGAGACCCAGTACTTC; CDR3aa: CASSFASGLRGETQYF
abundance: few; v_gene: TRBV4-2; j_gene: TRBJ1-5; d_gene: TRBD1; CDR3nt: TGTGCCAGCAGCCAAGCCGGGACAGGGGATTATCAGCCCCAGCATTTT; CDR3aa: CASSQAGTGDYQPQHF
abundance: .; v_gene: TRBV24-1; j_gene: TRBJ1-2; d_gene: .; CDR3nt: TGTGCCACCGAAGGGGCCAACTATGGCTACACCTTC; CDR3aa: CATEGANYGYTF
abundance: .; v_gene: TRBV27; j_gene: TRBJ1-2; d_gene: .; CDR3nt: TGTGCCAGCGGGACCCGACTCTGGGGCGGCTACACCTTC; CDR3aa: CASGTRLWGGYTF
abundance: .; v_gene: TRBV19; j_gene: TRBJ1-2; d_gene: TRBD1; CDR3nt: TGTGCCAGTAGTATTATCGGACAGGGGTATGGCTACACCTTC; CDR3aa: CASSIIGQGYGYTF
abundance: .; v_gene: TRBV7-3; j_gene: TRBJ2-1; d_gene: TRBD2; CDR3nt: TGTGCCAGCAGCCCGGGGCTAGCGGACTACAATGAGCAGTTCTTC; CDR3aa: CASSPGLADYNEQFF
abundance: .; v_gene: TRBV6-1; j_gene: TRBJ1-4; d_gene: .; CDR3nt: TGTGCCAGCAGTGAAGCGCGGGTGGCGGGGGAAAAACTGTTTTTT; CDR3aa: CASSEARVAGEKLFF
abundance: .; v_gene: TRBV7-9; j_gene: TRBJ1-4; d_gene: .; CDR3nt: TGTGCCAGCAAGATAGGACGGATTAATGAAAAACTGTTTTTT; CDR3aa: CASKIGRINEKLFF
abundance: .; v_gene: TRBV15; j_gene: TRBJ2-3; d_gene: .; CDR3nt: TGTGCCACCAGCAGCCGCGGACGGTGGGTGACCTCTAGCACAGATACGCAGTATTTT; CDR3aa: CATSSRGRWVTSSTDTQYF
abundance: .; v_gene: TRBV10-3; j_gene: TRBJ1-1; d_gene: TRBD1; CDR3nt: TGTGCCATCAGGGGGACAGAGAACACTGAAGCTTTCTTT; CDR3aa: CAIRGTENTEAFF
abundance: .; v_gene: TRBV7-2; j_gene: TRBJ1-3; d_gene: .; CDR3nt: TGTGCCAGCAGCCCTGATCGGGCTGGAAACACCATATATTTT; CDR3aa: CASSPDRAGNTIYF
abundance: .; v_gene: TRBV7-9; j_gene: TRBJ1-2; d_gene: .; CDR3nt: TGTGCCAGCAGCTTAATAAGGCAGGGGTCGGACTATGGCTACACCTTC; CDR3aa: CASSLIRQGSDYGYTF
abundance: .; v_gene: TRBV6-5; j_gene: TRBJ2-3; d_gene: .; CDR3nt: TGTGCCAGCAGTTACTCACATACCGGCACAGATACGCAGTATTTT; CDR3aa: CASSYSHTGTDTQYF
abundance: once; v_gene: TRBV4-1; j_gene: TRBJ1-3; d_gene: .; CDR3nt: TGCGCCAGCAGCCAAGATCAGGCGTCTTGGATCTCTGGAAACACCATATATTTT; CDR3aa: CASSQDQASWISGNTIYF
abundance: .; v_gene: TRBV7-2; j_gene: TRBJ1-2; d_gene: .; CDR3nt: TGTGCCAGCAGCACAGCGGCGGGTGCTGGCTACACCTTC; CDR3aa: CASSTAAGAGYTF
abundance: .; v_gene: TRBV12-5; j_gene: TRBJ1-5; d_gene: .; CDR3nt: TGTGCTAGTGGTTTGGGTGGGGAGGGGTATCAGCCCCAGCATTTT; CDR3aa: CASGLGGEGYQPQHF
abundance: .; v_gene: TRBV29-1; j_gene: TRBJ1-1; d_gene: .; CDR3nt: TGCAGCGTTGAACGCCCAGGGAGATCTTTCTTT; CDR3aa: CSVERPGRSFF
abundance: .; v_gene: TRBV7-9; j_gene: TRBJ1-6; d_gene: TRBD1; CDR3nt: TGTGCCAGCAGCCCGACAGGGGAAAGGTCACCCCTCCACTTT; CDR3aa: CASSPTGERSPLHF
abundance: .; v_gene: TRBV5-1; j_gene: TRBJ1-1; d_gene: .; CDR3nt: TGCGCCAGCAGCTTGTATATTTGGCAGGCCGTGGGTACTGAAGCTTTCTTT; CDR3aa: CASSLYIWQAVGTEAFF
abundance: .; v_gene: TRBV6-5; j_gene: TRBJ1-1; d_gene: TRBD1; CDR3nt: TGTGCCAGCAGTTACTCTGGACAGGGCGAGGCTGAAGCTTTCTTT; CDR3aa: CASSYSGQGEAEAFF
abundance: .; v_gene: TRBV6-6; j_gene: TRBJ2-3; d_gene: TRBD1; CDR3nt: TGTGCCAGCAGAGACAGGGTGGCAGATACGCAGTATTTT; CDR3aa: CASRDRVADTQYF
abundance: once; v_gene: TRBV29-1; j_gene: TRBJ2-5; d_gene: TRBD2; CDR3nt: TGCAGCGGGGGAGGGGCAGGGGAGACCCAGTACTTC; CDR3aa: CSGGGAGETQYF
abundance: .; v_gene: TRBV5-1; j_gene: TRBJ1-2; d_gene: .; CDR3nt: TGCGCCAGCAGGGCACTGAGCTATGGCTACACCTTC; CDR3aa: CASRALSYGYTF
abundance: .; v_gene: TRBV27; j_gene: TRBJ1-1; d_gene: .; CDR3nt: TGTGCCAGCAGTGGGGGCCGGGGGAACACTGAAGCTTTCTTT; CDR3aa: CASSGGRGNTEAFF
abundance: .; v_gene: TRBV12-5; j_gene: TRBJ2-7; d_gene: TRBD2; CDR3nt: TGTGCTAGTGGTCCCAGCGGGGGGGCAATATACGAGCAGTACTTC; CDR3aa: CASGPSGGAIYEQYF
abundance: .; v_gene: TRBV30; j_gene: TRBJ1-3; d_gene: .; CDR3nt: TGTGCCTGGAGTGTATTAAGAGAGATGCATTTT; CDR3aa: CAWSVLREMHF